The source of this TCR beta chain is a study of T-cell memory formation after mild COVID-19. Looking at the study overall: TCR clusters were mostly confined to one donor each. Study-wide results and caveats: Cross-reactive memory seemingly joined, as some responding clones were found in pre-infection memory. Shrinking CD4+ clones resided mostly in CM and EM, and CD8+ ones in EMRA. Clonal second-wave expansions that peaked on day 37 had unconfirmed SARS-CoV-2 specificity.

This clonotype was detected only a few times. Its antigen is as yet unknown. A single record per CDR3 protein comes from TCRdb applying MiXCR to the 5' RACE reads. Among approximately 180,000 distinct CDR3 sequences listed, around 16% were seen once. The CDR3 totals 13 residues. Germline CDR1 reads SNHLY; CDR2 reads FYNNEI. Germline trimming cut 5 bases from V and 5 bases from J; bases unmatched to any gene: 4. Sequenced sample: PBMCs or a T cell subset sorted from them (not recorded which). The rearrangement joins TRBV2 to TRBJ1-2; 8 nucleotides agree with TRBD1. The receptor's source is an adult woman who had mild COVID-19 (a few samples of this study predate the infection). Cell type and time point are not known. The CDR3 DNA follows: TGTGCCAGCAGTCGGACAGGGAAATATGGCTACACCTTC. Protein sequence: CASSRTGKYGYTF.